This T cell receptor beta chain was sequenced during a study of CD8 T cells in ankylosing spondylitis. V was shortened by 7 bases and J by 5 bases, with 17 bases between the two germline ends. CDR1 is MNHNS, CDR2 SASEGT, per germline. The CDR3 totals 14 residues. A single record per CDR3 protein comes from TCRdb applying MiXCR to the 5' RACE reads. Of roughly 100,000 distinct CDR3 sequences in the sample, about 8.3% are singletons; the top ten hold around 10%. The sequencing sample was made of blood, either unsorted or a sorted T cell fraction (not recorded which). The chain is built from TRBV6-1 and TRBJ2-5, with D unclear. The TCR originated in a male donor with ankylosing spondylitis or in good health (not recorded which). CDR3 loop: CASTKKQREETQYF. CDR3 nucleotide sequence: TGTGCCAGCACCAAAAAGCAGCGAGAGGAGACCCAGTACTTC.